The 13 T cell receptor beta chains presented below share a single source sample, sequenced in a study of CD8+ T cells in alopecia areata. RNA was extracted and reverse transcribed into cDNA as the sequencing template. Assay used: immunoSEQ multiplex PCR; TCRdb lists only in-frame clones, some missing. The repertoire holds about 150,000 clones, with roughly 60% as singletons. The specimen was CD8+ T cells sorted from blood. These TCRs come from a human donor in good health.

This clone is medium-sized within its sample. J is TRBJ2-1 and V is TRBV14; TRBD1 or TRBD2 may be the D gene (6 bases each). Trimming took off 2 bases at V and 4 bases at J, with 9 bases between the two ends. The CDR3 has 14 residues. Germline CDR1 SGHDN, CDR2 FVKESK. The CDR3 nucleotides read TGTGCCAGCAGCCAACCGGGGGCGTACAATGAGCAGTTCTTC. It is translated as CASSQPGAYNEQFF.

The chain carries TRBV30 and TRBJ2-5; no definite D call. The J call is doubtful: the DNA matches TRBJ2-7 better. Germline V lookup: CDR1 GTSNPN, CDR2 SVGIG (reference sequence). The CDR3 spans 13 residues. In nucleotides, the CDR3 is TGTGCCTGGAGTGTACGATTCAGGCACGAGCAGTACTTC. It yields the protein CAWSVRFRHEQYF.

V is TRBV6-6 and J is TRBJ1-4; TRBD1 is a possible D gene (5 bases). V was pared by 5 bases and J by 6 bases, with 16 bases between. This CDR3 is built from 15 residues. Germline CDR1 and CDR2: MNHNY and SVGAGI (reference sequence). As DNA, the CDR3 is TGTGCCAGCAGTCCCACCGGGACGAGGGATGAAAAACTGTTTTTT. It is translated as CASSPTGTRDEKLFF.

The chain carries TRBV19 and TRBJ2-7; D gene uncertain. Germline V gene lookup returns CDR1 LNHDA and CDR2 SQIVND (reference sequence). The V and J ends lost 5 bases and 4 bases respectively, with 21 bases between them. The CDR3 sequence is 16 residues long. The CDR3 spells CASSPNTNRLAYEQYF. CDR3 DNA: TGTGCCAGTAGTCCCAACACGAATCGACTTGCGTACGAGCAGTACTTC.

The V call is TRBV5-1, the J call TRBJ2-5, with D possibly matching TRBD2 (5 bases). In germline, CDR1 is SGHRS, CDR2 YFSETQ. V dropped 10 bases and J dropped 1 base, with 17 bases sitting between them. The length of the CDR3 is 14 residues. DNA for the CDR3: TGCGCCTCCAAGTGGCGGGCCTCCCAAGAGACCCAGTACTTC. Translating gives CASKWRASQETQYF.

This chain uses TRBV27 with TRBJ2-7; no definite D call. This CDR3 is built from 13 residues. V lost 3 bases, J lost 5 bases, and 11 bases lay in between. Germline CDR1 reads MNHEY; CDR2 reads SMNVEV (reference sequence). CDR3 in amino acids: CASSFRLTHEQYF. The CDR3 nucleotides read TGTGCCAGCAGTTTCCGGCTCACCCACGAGCAGTACTTC.

The J gene is TRBJ2-7, the V gene TRBV29-1, with D possibly matching TRBD1 (6 bases). This CDR3 contains 13 residues. Trimming cost V 7 bases and J 4 bases, with 17 bases left between them. Germline assignment: CDR1 SQVTM and CDR2 ANQGSEA. CDR3 region: CSAQGHGAYEQYF. The CDR3 region has the DNA TGCAGCGCCCAGGGACACGGTGCGTACGAGCAGTACTTC.

The rearrangement uses TRBV29-1 and TRBJ2-5; 9 bases align to TRBD1. J was trimmed by 5 bases and V by 4 bases; bases with no gene match: 14. Germline CDR1 reads SQVTM; CDR2 reads ANQGSEA. CDR3 length: 16 residues. CDR3 protein: CSVGIRGTGLRETQYF. DNA for the CDR3: TGCAGCGTTGGCATAAGGGGGACAGGGCTACGGGAGACCCAGTACTTC.

The rearrangement joins TRBV27 to TRBJ1-4; no definite D call. V was clipped by 5 bases and J by 1 base, with 11 bases between them. Per germline, CDR1 MNHEY and CDR2 SMNVEV (reference sequence). CDR3 length equals 15 residues. In DNA form, the CDR3 reads TGTGCCAGCAGTGAGGGAATCGGAACTAATGAAAAACTGTTTTTT. Amino acid sequence: CASSEGIGTNEKLFF.

Only a few counts were recorded for this clone. One junction end disagrees with the germline gene, perhaps due to a read error. This chain joins TRBV29-1 and TRBJ2-7; maybe TRBD2 (6 bases). In germline, CDR1 is SQVTM, CDR2 ANQGSEA. The length of the CDR3 is 11 residues. This CDR3 reads CSVEDRSGLVF. The CDR3 region has the DNA TGCAGCGTTGAAGATCGCAGCGGGCTCGTATTC.

The chain carries TRBV20-1 and TRBJ2-3; TRBD1 might be the D (6 bases). With 5 bases removed from V and 6 bases from J, the gap between germline ends came to 9 bases. CDR1 and CDR2 from the germline V gene are DFQATT and SNEGSKA (reference sequence). CDR3 length: 11 amino acids. The CDR3 DNA follows: TGCAGTGCTCCGACAGGTGATACGCAGTATTTT. Amino acid sequence: CSAPTGDTQYF.

This sequence joins TRBV19 and TRBJ2-3, with 9 positions matching TRBD2. The CDR3 totals 15 residues. Trimming at V came to 4 bases and at J to 3 bases, leaving 5 bases not matched to a gene. CDR1 and CDR2 from the germline V gene are LNHDA and SQIVND (reference sequence). The CDR3: CASSSGRAGTDTQYF. In DNA, the CDR3 is TGTGCCAGTAGTAGCGGGAGGGCCGGGACAGATACGCAGTATTTT.

The rearrangement joins TRBV27 to TRBJ2-7; 8 bases fit TRBD1. CDR1 is MNHEY, CDR2 SMNVEV, per germline (reference sequence). CDR3 size: 13 residues. Germline trimming cut 3 bases from V and 9 bases from J; bases unmatched to any gene: 7. As DNA, the CDR3 is TGTGCCAGCAGTTTGAACAGGGGGGTTTTGCAGTACTTC. The encoded protein is CASSLNRGVLQYF.